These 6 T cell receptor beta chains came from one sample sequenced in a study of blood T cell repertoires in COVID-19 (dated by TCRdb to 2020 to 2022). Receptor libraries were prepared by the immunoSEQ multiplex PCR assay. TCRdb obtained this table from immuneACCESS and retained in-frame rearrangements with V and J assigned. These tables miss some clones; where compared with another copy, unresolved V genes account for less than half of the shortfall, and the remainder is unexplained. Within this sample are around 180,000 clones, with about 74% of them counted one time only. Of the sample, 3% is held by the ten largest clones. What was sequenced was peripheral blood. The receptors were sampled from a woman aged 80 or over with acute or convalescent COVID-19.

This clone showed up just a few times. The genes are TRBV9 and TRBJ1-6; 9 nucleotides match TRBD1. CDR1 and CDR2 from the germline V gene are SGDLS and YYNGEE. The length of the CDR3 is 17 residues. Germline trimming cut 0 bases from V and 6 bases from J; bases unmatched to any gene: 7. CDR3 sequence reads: CASSVGPGTGFNSPLHF. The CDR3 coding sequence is TGTGCCAGCAGCGTAGGTCCCGGGACAGGGTTTAATTCACCCCTCCACTTT. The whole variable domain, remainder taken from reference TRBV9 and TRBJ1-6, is DSGVTQTPKHLITATGQRVTLRCSPRSGDLSVYWYQQSLDQGLQFLIQYYNGEERAKGNILERFSAQQFPDLHSELNLSSLELGDSALYFCASSVGPGTGFNSPLHFGNGTRLTVT.

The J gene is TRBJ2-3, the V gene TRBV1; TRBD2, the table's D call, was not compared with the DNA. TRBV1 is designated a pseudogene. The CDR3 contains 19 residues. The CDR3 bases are TGCACCAGCAGCCAAGATGAGAATAGGACTAGCGGGAGCACAGATACGCAGTATTTT. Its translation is CTSSQDENRTSGSTDTQYF.

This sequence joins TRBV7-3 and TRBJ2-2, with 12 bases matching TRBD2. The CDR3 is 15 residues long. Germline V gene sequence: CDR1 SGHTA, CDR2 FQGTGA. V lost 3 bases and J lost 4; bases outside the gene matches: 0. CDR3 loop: CASSLGLAGTGELFF. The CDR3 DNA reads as TGTGCCAGCAGCTTGGGACTAGCGGGCACCGGGGAGCTGTTTTTT.

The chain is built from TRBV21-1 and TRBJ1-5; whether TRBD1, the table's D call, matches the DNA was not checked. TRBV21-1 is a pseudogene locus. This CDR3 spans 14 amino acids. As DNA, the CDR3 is TGTGCCAGCGAAAAACGGGACAGGGGGCAGCCCCAGCATTTT. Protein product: CASEKRDRGQPQHF.

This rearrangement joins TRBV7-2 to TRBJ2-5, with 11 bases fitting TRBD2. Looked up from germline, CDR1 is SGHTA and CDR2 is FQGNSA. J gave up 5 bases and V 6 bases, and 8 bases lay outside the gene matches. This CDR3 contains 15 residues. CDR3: CASRVALAGGETQYF. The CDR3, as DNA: TGTGCCAGCAGGGTTGCCCTAGCGGGAGGCGAGACCCAGTACTTC.

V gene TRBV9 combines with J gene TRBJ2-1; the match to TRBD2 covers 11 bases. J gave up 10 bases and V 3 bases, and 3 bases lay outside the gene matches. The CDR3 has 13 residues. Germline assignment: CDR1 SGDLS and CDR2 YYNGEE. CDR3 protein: CASSGLAGGEQFF. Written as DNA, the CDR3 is TGTGCCAGCAGCGGCCTAGCGGGAGGAGAGCAGTTCTTC.